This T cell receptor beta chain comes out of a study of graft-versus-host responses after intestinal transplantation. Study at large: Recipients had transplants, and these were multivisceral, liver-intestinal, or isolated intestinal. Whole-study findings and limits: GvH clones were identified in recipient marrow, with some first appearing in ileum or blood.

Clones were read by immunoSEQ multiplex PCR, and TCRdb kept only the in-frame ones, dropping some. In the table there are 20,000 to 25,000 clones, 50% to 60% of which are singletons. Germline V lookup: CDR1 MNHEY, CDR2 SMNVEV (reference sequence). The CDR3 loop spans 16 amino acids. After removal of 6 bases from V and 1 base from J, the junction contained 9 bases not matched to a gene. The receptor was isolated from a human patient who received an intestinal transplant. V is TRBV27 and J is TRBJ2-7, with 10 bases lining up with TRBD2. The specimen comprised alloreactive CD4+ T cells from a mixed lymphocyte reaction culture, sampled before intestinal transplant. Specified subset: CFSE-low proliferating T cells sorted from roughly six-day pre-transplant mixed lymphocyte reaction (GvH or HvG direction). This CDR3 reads CASSHLTSGKSYEQYF. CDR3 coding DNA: TGTGCCAGCAGCCATCTTACTAGCGGGAAATCCTACGAGCAGTACTTC.